The 12 T cell receptor beta chains below were found in one sample sequenced in a study of T cell responses to AZD1222 COVID-19 vaccine. Sequencing used immunoSEQ multiplex PCR; TCRdb keeps in-frame clones, though not all of them. In the table there are tens of thousands of clones, roughly nine tenths of which are singletons. Sequenced here: peripheral blood, sampled 28 days after the second AZD1222 dose. All receptors come from an adult who received the AZD1222 COVID-19 vaccine.

The chain has TRBV6-5 and TRBJ1-2; no reliable D call. Looked up from germline, CDR1 is MNHEY and CDR2 is SVGAGI. The CDR3 totals 13 residues. V lost 5 bases and J 0 bases, leaving 7 bases between the germline ends. This CDR3 reads CASSNGANYGYTF. CDR3 in DNA: TGTGCCAGCAGTAACGGAGCTAACTATGGCTACACCTTC.

The CDR3 nucleotides are TGCAGCGTTACTCCGCAAGAGACCCAGTACTTC. This sequence encodes CSVTPQETQYF. This chain joins TRBV29-1 and TRBJ2-5; D ambiguous. The CDR3 has 11 amino acids. Germline V gives CDR1 SQVTM, CDR2 ANQGSEA. Trimming cost V 5 bases and J 2 bases, with 6 bases left between them.

This chain joins TRBV4-1 and TRBJ1-6; D is undetermined. Germline values: CDR1 MGHRA, CDR2 YSYEKL. V lost 4 bases, J lost 0 bases, and 10 bases lay in between. CDR3 length: 16 residues. The chain's CDR3 is CASSPSESSYNSPLHF. CDR3 sequence (DNA): TGCGCCAGCAGCCCTTCAGAGAGCTCCTATAATTCACCCCTCCACTTT.

This rearrangement joins TRBV27 to TRBJ2-2; a weak D match, TRBD2 (5 bases). The CDR3 sequence is 12 residues long. Germline CDR1 and CDR2: MNHEY and SMNVEV (reference sequence). The V gene lost 6 bases and the J gene lost 5 bases, with 7 bases spanning the gap. CDR3 amino acids: CASREGTGELFF. CDR3 DNA sequence: TGTGCCAGCAGAGAGGGAACCGGGGAGCTGTTTTTT.

The table lists this clone with a few counts. The genes are TRBV7-9 and TRBJ2-7; D remains unclear. Germline assignment: CDR1 SEHNR and CDR2 FQNEAQ (reference sequence). CDR3 size: 11 residues. V was cut by 0 bases and J by 9 bases, with 6 bases left in between. This chain's CDR3 is CASSLAEVQYF. The CDR3, as DNA: TGTGCCAGCAGCTTAGCTGAGGTGCAGTACTTC.

The chain combines TRBV7-6 with TRBJ1-6; 8 bases line up with TRBD1. The CDR3 has 15 residues. The J segment lost 8 bases and the V segment lost 5 bases, leaving 8 bases of the junction unmatched. Per germline, CDR1 SGHVS and CDR2 FNYEAQ. For the CDR3, the DNA is TGTGCCAGCAGCCTCCGACAGGGGTCGGATTCACCCCTCCACTTT. Translation gives CASSLRQGSDSPLHF.

This clone was found once. This chain links TRBV7-2 with TRBJ1-5; no clear D. CDR1 SGHTA and CDR2 FQGNSA come from the germline V gene. V lost 5 bases and J 4 bases, leaving 6 bases between the germline ends. CDR3 length: 12 residues. The CDR3 is CASSPPNQPQHF. In DNA, the CDR3 is TGTGCCAGCAGCCCCCCAAATCAGCCCCAGCATTTT.

This chain links TRBV11-3 with TRBJ2-5, with 7 bases fitting TRBD2. After removal of 3 bases from V and 8 bases from J, the junction contained 9 bases not matched to a gene. The CDR3 extends over 14 amino acids. The germline V gene encodes CDR1 SGHNT and CDR2 YENEEA. CDR3 sequence: CASSLGGSIGTQYF. CDR3 sequence (DNA): TGTGCCAGCAGCTTGGGAGGGAGCATCGGTACCCAGTACTTC.

The CDR3 DNA follows: TGTGCCATCAGTGAGCTGAAAGTATCGCGTGGCTACACCTTC. Translated, it gives CAISELKVSRGYTF. The chain carries TRBV10-3 and TRBJ1-2; no reliable D call. Trimming removed 2 bases from V and 7 bases from J, with 14 bases in between. Germline V gene data show CDR1 as ENHRY and CDR2 as SYGVKD. CDR3 size: 14 residues.

The rearrangement joins TRBV29-1 to TRBJ2-1; 7 positions agree with TRBD2. The CDR3 is 14 residues long. Germline-derived CDR1 and CDR2 are SQVTM and ANQGSEA. The ends lost 7 bases at V and 4 bases at J; junction bases unmatched: 10. CDR3 residues: CSAQRDYQYNEQFF. For the CDR3, the DNA is TGCAGCGCCCAGCGGGACTACCAATACAATGAGCAGTTCTTC.

This chain uses TRBV6-5 with TRBJ2-5; the D gene is possibly TRBD1 (5 bases). This CDR3 contains 15 residues. The germline V and J ends were trimmed by 4 bases and 2 bases, with 14 bases remaining between them. The germline gives CDR1 MNHEY, CDR2 SVGAGI. CDR3 amino acids: CASSSIGAQQETQYF. As DNA, the CDR3 is TGTGCCAGCAGTTCGATAGGGGCCCAGCAAGAGACCCAGTACTTC.

The chain combines TRBV2 with TRBJ1-1; no clear D. Trimming cost V 0 bases and J 1 base, with 9 bases left between them. Germline assignment: CDR1 SNHLY and CDR2 FYNNEI. The CDR3 length is 15 residues. Here the CDR3 DNA reads TGTGCCAGCAGTGAAGCAGAGGGCGGGAACACTGAAGCTTTCTTT. Protein: CASSEAEGGNTEAFF.